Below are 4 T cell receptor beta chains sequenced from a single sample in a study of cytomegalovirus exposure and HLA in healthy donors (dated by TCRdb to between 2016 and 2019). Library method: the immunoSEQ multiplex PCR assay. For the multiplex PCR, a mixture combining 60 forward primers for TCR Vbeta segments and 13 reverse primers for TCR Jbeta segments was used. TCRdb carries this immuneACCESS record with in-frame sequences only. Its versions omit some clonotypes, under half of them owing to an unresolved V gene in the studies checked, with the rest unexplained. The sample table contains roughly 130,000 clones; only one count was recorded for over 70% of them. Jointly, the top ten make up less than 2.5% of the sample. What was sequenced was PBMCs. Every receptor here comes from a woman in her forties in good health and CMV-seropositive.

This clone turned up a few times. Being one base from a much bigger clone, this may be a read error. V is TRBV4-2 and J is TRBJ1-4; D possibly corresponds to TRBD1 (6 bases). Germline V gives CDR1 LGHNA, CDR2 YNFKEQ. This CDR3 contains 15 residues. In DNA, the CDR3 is TGTGCCAGCAGTCAAGAGGGGGGACTAGTAGAAAACCTGTTTTTT. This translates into CASSQEGGLVENLFF.

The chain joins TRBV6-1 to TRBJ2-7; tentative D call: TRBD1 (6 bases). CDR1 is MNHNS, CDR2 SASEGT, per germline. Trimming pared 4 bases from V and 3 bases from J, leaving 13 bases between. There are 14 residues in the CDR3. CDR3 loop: CASSALRGIYEQYF. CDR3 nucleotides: TGTGCCAGCAGTGCCCTAAGGGGGATCTACGAGCAGTACTTC.

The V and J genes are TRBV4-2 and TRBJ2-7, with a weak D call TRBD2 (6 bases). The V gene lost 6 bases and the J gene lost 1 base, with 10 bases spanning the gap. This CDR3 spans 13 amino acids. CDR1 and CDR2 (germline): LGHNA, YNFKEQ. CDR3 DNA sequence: TGTGCCAGCAGACCAGGGACTTCCTACGAGCAGTACTTC. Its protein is CASRPGTSYEQYF.

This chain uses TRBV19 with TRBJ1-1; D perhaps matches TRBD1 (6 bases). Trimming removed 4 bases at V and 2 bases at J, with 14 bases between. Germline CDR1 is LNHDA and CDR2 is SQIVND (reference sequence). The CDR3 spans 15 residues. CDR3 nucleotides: TGTGCCAGTAGTAAACAGGGAGGGGATAACACTGAAGCTTTCTTT. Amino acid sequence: CASSKQGGDNTEAFF.